This T cell receptor (beta chain) derives from a study of T cells in Graves' hyperthyroidism and ophthalmopathy. This clonotype was counted only a few times. Its specificity is not known. Looked up from germline, CDR1 is SGHTA and CDR2 is FQGNSA. The V end was cut by 1 base, the J end by 4 bases, with 7 bases between. The CDR3 has 13 amino acids. Researchers took RNA transcripts and amplified the TCR beta CDR3 regions from them. In the first-round RT-PCR of the TCR CDR3, the HTBI primer set was used. MiXCR, run by TCRdb on the multiplex PCR reads, gives a single entry per CDR3 protein. Found here are 470,000 or so distinct CDR3 sequences, roughly 20% of them singletons; the top ten hold around a quarter. Regarding the study as a whole: Among clonotypes expanded in thyroid above 0.001, most were also found in blood. Before onset, by a median of approximately 5.9 months, the model predicted ophthalmopathy.

The source of the PBMCs was 10 ml of fresh peripheral blood. The sample consisted of blood. The TCR originated in a man younger than 35 with Graves' hyperthyroidism. This chain uses TRBV7-2 with TRBJ1-1, with no clear D. The CDR3 here is CASSLDFGTEAFF. The CDR3 DNA is TGTGCCAGCAGCTTAGATTTTGGCACTGAAGCTTTCTTT.